Listed below are T cell receptor beta chains from one sample, sequenced in a study of blood T cells in healthy people across ages. MiXCR, applied by TCRdb to the 5' RACE reads, yields one record per CDR3 protein. The sample lists about 800,000 distinct CDR3 sequences; 20% to 30% were seen once. This same sample was also part of a study on T cells of mothers and their children.

The sample comprised blood. The receptors were sampled from a boy between 10 and 17 years old in good health. Both conserved end residues are part of each CDR3. A D gene is named only where the DNA matches it firmly. Not every row has a clone size; where given, it reads once, few, many or a size class.

clone size	D gene	V gene	J gene	CDR3 protein	CDR3 DNA
few	-	TRBV7-9	TRBJ1-6	CASSTNRDSYNSPLHF	TGTGCCAGCAGCACAAACCGGGACTCCTATAATTCACCCCTCCACTTT
few	-	TRBV20-1	TRBJ2-5	CSAPPGGTETQYF	TGCAGTGCCCCCCCTGGGGGGACGGAGACCCAGTACTTC
-	-	TRBV24-1	TRBJ2-3	CATSVRGADTQYF	TGTGCCACCAGTGTCAGGGGGGCAGATACGCAGTATTTT
few	-	TRBV20-1	TRBJ2-1	CSAPERASYNEQFF	TGCAGTGCTCCCGAGCGGGCCTCCTACAATGAGCAGTTCTTC
-	TRBD2	TRBV5-1	TRBJ2-5	CASSSASGRAGETQYF	TGCGCCAGCAGCAGCGCTAGCGGGAGGGCCGGGGAGACCCAGTACTTC
-	TRBD2	TRBV29-1	TRBJ2-3	CSVEFSGRLFSTDTQYF	TGCAGCGTTGAGTTTAGCGGGAGGCTATTTAGCACAGATACGCAGTATTTT
few	-	TRBV28	TRBJ1-5	CASTSPPGGQGVGSNQPQHF	TGTGCCAGCACATCCCCCCCGGGTGGGCAGGGCGTTGGAAGCAATCAGCCCCAGCATTTT
-	-	TRBV9	TRBJ2-2	CASSVAPLGQENTGELFF	TGTGCCAGCAGCGTAGCTCCGTTGGGGCAGGAGAACACCGGGGAGCTGTTTTTT
-	TRBD1	TRBV12-3/TRBV12-4	TRBJ1-1	CASSPTQGSAEAFF	TGTGCCAGCAGTCCGACACAGGGGAGCGCTGAAGCTTTCTTT
-	-	TRBV5-6	TRBJ2-3	CASSAPTGQHKDTQYF	TGTGCCAGCAGCGCGCCCACCGGACAGCATAAAGATACGCAGTATTTT
-	-	TRBV5-1	TRBJ2-5	CASSLGRVEETQYF	TGCGCCAGCAGCTTGGGCCGGGTAGAAGAGACCCAGTACTTC
few	-	TRBV5-1	TRBJ2-2	CASSVQGIDTGELFF	TGCGCCAGCAGCGTTCAGGGGATCGACACCGGGGAGCTGTTTTTT
-	TRBD1	TRBV6-2/TRBV6-3	TRBJ1-2	CASSYLTGNYGYTF	TGTGCCAGCAGTTACCTGACAGGGAACTATGGCTACACCTTC
-	-	TRBV5-1	TRBJ2-1	CASSGGHSSYNEQFF	TGCGCCAGCAGCGGGGGTCATAGCTCCTACAATGAGCAGTTCTTC
-	TRBD2	TRBV7-2	TRBJ2-1	CASSLGREFNEQFF	TGTGCCAGCAGCTTGGGGCGGGAGTTCAATGAGCAGTTCTTC
-	-	TRBV7-2	TRBJ2-7	CASSLGSGPNYEQYF	TGTGCCAGCAGCCTAGGGAGCGGACCGAACTACGAGCAGTACTTC
few	TRBD2	TRBV4-3	TRBJ2-7	CASSQVLAGEAYEQYF	TGCGCCAGCAGCCAGGTACTAGCGGGGGAGGCCTACGAGCAGTACTTC
few	-	TRBV7-9	TRBJ2-7	CASSLLRQYEQYF	TGTGCCAGCAGCCTACTTAGACAGTACGAGCAGTACTTC
-	-	TRBV20-1	TRBJ1-4	CSARDLAGRTNDKLFF	TGCAGTGCTAGAGATCTGGCAGGGAGGACTAATGATAAACTGTTTTTT
-	-	TRBV20-1	TRBJ2-7	CSASPVGTYEQYF	TGCAGTGCTAGTCCCGTTGGTACCTACGAGCAGTACTTC
few	TRBD1	TRBV7-9	TRBJ2-1	CASSLIDGTGNNEQFF	TGTGCCAGCAGCTTAATAGACGGGACAGGGAACAATGAGCAGTTCTTC
-	-	TRBV28	TRBJ1-5	CASSETGYSNQPQHF	TGTGCCAGCAGTGAGACAGGATATAGCAATCAGCCCCAGCATTTT